A selection of T cell receptor beta chains follows, all from one sample in a study of T cell repertoires in cytomegalovirus infection. TCRdb ran MiXCR on the reads and lists one entry per CDR3 protein. The profile shows 490,000 or so distinct CDR3 sequences, about 11% of them singletons. Input material: PBMCs. These receptors were obtained from a human donor in good health (CMV status not recorded). Some clones in this sample may be carry-over from other donors' samples. CDR3s leave out the opening cysteine and the closing phenylalanine or tryptophan. The size entry is marked missing in some rows and otherwise reads once, few, many or a size class.

v_call	clone_size	j_call	cdr3_aa
TRBV25-1	-	TRBJ2-1	ASMGSSYNEQF
TRBV11-2	-	TRBJ2-7	ASSPIHGTSYEQY
TRBV4-1	many	TRBJ2-6	ASRLKATGGWSGANVLT
TRBV7-2	many	TRBJ2-1	ASSLAWGSDEQF
TRBV7-9	many	TRBJ2-7	ASSSGGDSYEQY
TRBV5-1	-	TRBJ1-4	ASSRTASTNEKLF
TRBV20-1	many	TRBJ2-7	SARGGLTYEQY
TRBV5-6	many	TRBJ1-1	ASSFSNLWDRVDPNTEAF
TRBV7-8	many	TRBJ2-2	ASSRGRGNTGELF
TRBV7-9	many	TRBJ1-6	ASSPPSDRGSPLH
TRBV11-2	many	TRBJ2-2	ASSLTGVGGELF
TRBV5-1	few	TRBJ1-1	ASSLGQGVAEAF
TRBV25-1	few	TRBJ2-2	ATEGGPRVTGELF
TRBV18	few	TRBJ1-5	ASSPGGQVGVQPQH
TRBV3-1	-	TRBJ2-4	ASSPGGVAKNIQY
TRBV5-5	many	TRBJ1-1	ASSFSGQWVAF
TRBV5-1	-	TRBJ2-7	ASSSVVRDEQY
TRBV28	-	TRBJ2-1	ASSLALAGGFQGEQF
TRBV5-1	many	TRBJ1-1	ASSVNRGMNTEAF